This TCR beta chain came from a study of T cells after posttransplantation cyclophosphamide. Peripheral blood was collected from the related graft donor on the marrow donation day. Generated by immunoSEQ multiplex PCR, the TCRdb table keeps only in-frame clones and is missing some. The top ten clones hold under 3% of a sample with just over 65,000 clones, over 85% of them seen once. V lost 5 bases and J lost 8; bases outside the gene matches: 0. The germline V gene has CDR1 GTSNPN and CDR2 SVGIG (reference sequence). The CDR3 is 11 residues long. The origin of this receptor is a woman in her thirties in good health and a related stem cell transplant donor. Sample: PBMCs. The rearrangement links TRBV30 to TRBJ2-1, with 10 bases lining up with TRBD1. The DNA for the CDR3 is TGTGCCTGGGACAGGGGGCATGAGCAGTTCTTC. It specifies CAWDRGHEQFF.